The rows below give T cell receptor beta chains drawn from one sample of a study of CD8+ T cells in alopecia areata. Sequenced by immunoSEQ multiplex PCR; TCRdb stores in-frame clones only, minus some. The sample gives 200,000 to 250,000 clones, 40% to 55% of which show up once; roughly 2.8% is in the top ten. The sequencing here drew on CD4+ T cells sorted from blood, taken between weeks 36 and 40, from a patient treated with tofacitinib. The receptors derive from a human donor with alopecia areata. Both conserved end residues are part of each CDR3. The order of the fields is clone size, V gene, D gene, CDR3 length, J gene, CDR3 protein, CDR3 DNA. The D gene is left open where the match is weak. A clone size is listed for some rows: how often the clone was seen (once, few, many), or a class if it is expanded.

.,TRBV29-1,.,15,TRBJ2-2,CSVVSGSLNTGELFF,TGCAGCGTTGTATCCGGTTCATTGAACACCGGGGAGCTGTTTTTT
.,TRBV30,TRBD1,11,TRBJ2-5,CAWETGETQYF,TGTGCCTGGGAGACAGGGGAGACCCAGTACTTC
.,TRBV29-1,.,14,TRBJ2-6,CSVSGSSGANVLTF,TGCAGCGTGTCCGGGTCCTCTGGGGCCAACGTCCTGACTTTC
.,TRBV5-1,.,13,TRBJ1-1,CASSLDINTEAFF,TGCGCCAGCAGCTTGGATATTAACACTGAAGCTTTCTTT
.,TRBV30,.,15,TRBJ2-5,CAWSRISATGETQYF,TGTGCCTGGAGTCGAATTTCGGCTACGGGAGAGACCCAGTACTTC
few,TRBV29-1,TRBD1,14,TRBJ1-2,CSVKTGGKVYGYTF,TGCAGCGTAAAGACAGGGGGCAAAGTCTATGGCTACACCTTC
few,TRBV6-6,.,16,TRBJ2-7,CASSYPLDPEPYEQYF,TGTGCCAGCAGTTACCCCCTTGACCCAGAACCCTACGAGCAGTACTTC
.,TRBV29-1,TRBD1,14,TRBJ1-1,CSVRRGQAQLGEFF,TGCAGCGTTAGGAGGGGACAGGCCCAACTGGGTGAATTCTTT
few,TRBV14,.,13,TRBJ2-1,CASSQAGVREQFF,TGTGCCAGCAGCCAAGCGGGGGTGCGGGAGCAGTTCTTC
.,TRBV7-2,.,16,TRBJ2-7,CASSWTGTDSSYEQYF,TGTGCCAGCAGCTGGACCGGGACTGACTCGTCCTACGAGCAGTACTTC
.,TRBV2,.,11,TRBJ2-5,CASSVGETQYF,TGTGCCAGCAGTGTCGGTGAGACCCAGTACTTC
many,TRBV29-1,TRBD1,18,TRBJ1-1,CSVVPRTGYSLGDTEAFF,TGCAGCGTTGTTCCTCGGACAGGCTACTCTCTGGGGGACACTGAAGCTTTCTTT
once,TRBV27,TRBD1,14,TRBJ2-5,CASSFQGALETQYF,TGTGCCAGCAGTTTCCAGGGGGCCCTGGAGACCCAGTACTTC
.,TRBV5-4,TRBD1,15,TRBJ2-5,CASSRTGSGTETQYF,TGTGCCAGCAGCAGGACAGGGTCAGGCACAGAGACCCAGTACTTC
few,TRBV7-2,.,14,TRBJ1-1,CASSYDRILTEAFF,TGTGCCAGCAGCTACGACAGAATCCTCACTGAAGCTTTCTTT
few,TRBV5-1,.,13,TRBJ1-5,CASSFDGGQPQHF,TGCGCCAGCAGCTTCGACGGGGGTCAGCCCCAGCATTTT
.,TRBV29-1,TRBD1,15,TRBJ2-2,CSVLGTGGWTGELFF,TGCAGTGTATTGGGCACAGGGGGCTGGACCGGGGAGCTGTTTTTT
few,TRBV9,.,14,TRBJ2-4,CASSPRLAKNIQYF,TGTGCCAGCAGCCCCCGTCTAGCCAAAAACATTCAGTACTTC
few,TRBV4-3,.,11,TRBJ2-1,CAASSYNEQFF,TGCGCCGCATCTTCCTACAATGAGCAGTTCTTC
.,TRBV6-4,.,16,TRBJ1-4,CASSDSNAPPTFELFF,TGTGCCAGCAGTGACTCGAACGCCCCCCCGACGTTCGAACTGTTTTTT
few,TRBV30,TRBD2,14,TRBJ2-1,CAWSLLAGSNEQFF,TGTGCCTGGAGTCTGCTAGCGGGCTCAAATGAGCAGTTCTTC
.,TRBV6-1,.,15,TRBJ2-6,CASSNRAGGANVLTF,TGTGCCAGCAGCAACAGGGCAGGTGGGGCCAACGTCCTGACTTTC
few,TRBV15,.,12,TRBJ1-2,CATSRITGGYTF,TGTGCCACCAGCCGGATTACGGGTGGCTACACCTTC
.,TRBV7-9,TRBD1,17,TRBJ2-3,CASSSQLRTGMADTQYF,TGTGCCAGCAGCTCCCAATTACGGACAGGGATGGCAGATACGCAGTATTTT
.,TRBV5-1,TRBD1,17,TRBJ2-7,CASSPSPGQGSSYEQYF,TGCGCCAGCAGCCCTTCCCCTGGACAGGGGTCCTCCTACGAGCAGTACTTC
.,TRBV11-2,TRBD1,15,TRBJ1-2,CASSPAGTGVYGYTF,TGTGCCAGCAGCCCTGCCGGGACAGGGGTCTATGGCTACACCTTC
once,TRBV27,.,10,TRBJ2-1,CASGYNEQFF,TGTGCCAGCGGATACAATGAGCAGTTCTTC
.,TRBV11-2,.,13,TRBJ1-2,CASSLRGLGGYTF,TGTGCCAGCAGCTTACGAGGGCTAGGTGGCTACACCTTC
.,TRBV29-1,.,14,TRBJ2-2,CSVSPIQNTGELFF,TGCAGCGTTTCACCCATACAGAACACCGGGGAGCTGTTTTTT
.,TRBV6-5,.,14,TRBJ2-5,CASSSTPPQETQYF,TGTGCCAGCAGTTCCACCCCACCCCAGGAGACCCAGTACTTC
few,TRBV27,.,15,TRBJ2-6,CASGYRVAGANVLTF,TGTGCCAGCGGGTACAGGGTGGCTGGGGCCAACGTCCTGACTTTC
once,TRBV5-1,.,15,TRBJ2-2,CASSLAAGNTGELFF,TGCGCCAGCAGCTTGGCCGCGGGAAACACCGGGGAGCTGTTTTTT
.,TRBV29-1,.,11,TRBJ2-3,CSVGVIDTQYF,TGCAGCGTTGGAGTAATAGATACGCAGTATTTT
many,TRBV18,TRBD1,14,TRBJ2-2,CASSQGQTTGELFF,TGTGCCAGCTCACAGGGACAGACCACCGGGGAGCTGTTTTTT
.,TRBV10-3,TRBD2,14,TRBJ2-3,CAISRLADTDTQYF,TGTGCCATCAGTAGACTAGCAGACACAGATACGCAGTATTTT
.,TRBV29-1,.,14,TRBJ1-1,CSARIQGLNTEAFF,TGCAGCGCCAGAATCCAGGGGCTTAACACTGAAGCTTTCTTT
.,TRBV11-1,.,13,TRBJ2-1,CASSLGQNNEQFF,TGTGCCAGCAGCTTAGGGCAGAACAATGAGCAGTTCTTC
few,TRBV29-1,.,13,TRBJ1-2,CSVERVLNYGYTF,TGCAGCGTTGAGAGGGTCCTAAACTATGGCTACACCTTC
few,TRBV28,TRBD2,15,TRBJ2-7,CASSSRPGLANEQYF,TGTGCCAGCAGTTCCCGTCCGGGACTAGCGAACGAGCAGTACTTC
.,TRBV9,.,15,TRBJ2-3,CASNRQGGMLDTQYF,TGTGCCAGCAATCGACAGGGAGGAATGTTGGATACGCAGTATTTT
.,TRBV11-1,TRBD1,14,TRBJ1-2,CASRPRGPSYGYTF,TGTGCCAGCAGACCCAGGGGGCCTAGCTATGGCTACACCTTC
few,TRBV30,TRBD1,21,TRBJ2-3,CAWSPYRHLGQGVPSTDTQYF,TGTGCCTGGAGTCCATACCGACATCTGGGACAGGGGGTTCCTAGCACAGATACGCAGTATTTT
few,TRBV7-6,.,15,TRBJ2-7,CASSQTRGGPHEQYF,TGTGCCAGCAGCCAGACCAGGGGAGGGCCCCACGAGCAGTACTTC
.,TRBV5-4,.,13,TRBJ2-7,CASSLERGNEQYF,TGTGCCAGCAGCTTGGAACGGGGAAACGAGCAGTACTTC
.,TRBV5-1,TRBD2,14,TRBJ2-2,CASSNSGRTGELFF,TGCGCCAGCAGCAATAGCGGGAGGACCGGGGAGCTGTTTTTT
.,TRBV5-5,.,12,TRBJ2-1,CASSPTGNEQFF,TGTGCCAGCAGCCCCACAGGGAATGAGCAGTTCTTC
few,TRBV2,TRBD2,15,TRBJ2-2,CASRGSGINTGELFF,TGTGCCAGCAGGGGTAGCGGGATTAACACCGGGGAGCTGTTTTTT
.,TRBV2,.,14,TRBJ1-4,CASGRRGTGEKLFF,TGTGCCAGCGGGAGAAGAGGGACGGGCGAAAAACTGTTTTTT
.,TRBV6-5,TRBD2,15,TRBJ2-7,CASSYSTSGNAEQYF,TGTGCCAGCAGTTACTCGACTAGCGGGAATGCCGAGCAGTACTTC
few,TRBV29-1,.,14,TRBJ2-1,CSVPTGSAYNEQFF,TGCAGCGTTCCCACAGGGAGTGCCTACAATGAGCAGTTCTTC
.,TRBV7-9,.,14,TRBJ2-4,CASSLTGVKNIQYF,TGTGCCAGCAGTCTAACGGGGGTCAAAAACATTCAGTACTTC
.,TRBV7-9,TRBD2,16,TRBJ2-1,CASSASGSLSYNEQFF,TGTGCCAGCAGCGCAAGCGGGAGCCTATCCTACAATGAGCAGTTCTTC
.,TRBV6-5,.,13,TRBJ1-1,CASSPPGVAEAFF,TGTGCCAGCAGTCCCCCGGGGGTCGCCGAAGCTTTCTTT
.,TRBV30,TRBD2,16,TRBJ2-5,CAWISSSGRARETQYF,TGTGCCTGGATTTCTTCCAGCGGGAGGGCCCGTGAGACCCAGTACTTC
once,TRBV7-9,.,14,TRBJ2-5,CASSPHWGKETQYF,TGTGCCAGCAGCCCCCATTGGGGGAAAGAGACCCAGTACTTC
few,TRBV15,TRBD1,17,TRBJ1-2,CATSSPGQPNSNYGYTF,TGTGCCACCAGCAGCCCGGGACAGCCTAACTCTAACTATGGCTACACCTTC
.,TRBV9,.,15,TRBJ2-3,CASSIGQKSTDTQYF,TGTGCCAGCAGTATCGGACAGAAGTCCACAGATACGCAGTATTTT
.,TRBV30,TRBD2,15,TRBJ2-1,CAWSATNSGRDEQFF,TGTGCCTGGAGTGCTACGAATAGCGGGAGGGATGAGCAGTTCTTC